This passage covers 8 T cell receptor beta chains from one sample sequenced in a study of cytomegalovirus exposure and HLA in healthy donors. The PCR had 60 Vbeta and 13 Jbeta primers. Measured with immunoSEQ multiplex PCR; TCRdb has only the in-frame clones, and not every one. The table has approximately 82,000 clones, roughly 79% seen once; the top ten hold approximately 1.6%. Sequences were obtained from PBMCs. The receptors were gathered from a man in his forties or fifties in good health and CMV-seronegative.

The rearrangement uses TRBV2 and TRBJ1-2; D is undetermined. V gave up 8 bases and J gave up 4 bases, with 11 bases separating them. Germline assignment: CDR1 SNHLY and CDR2 FYNNEI. This CDR3 contains 12 residues. The CDR3 loop reads CASSGLLYGYTF. The CDR3, as DNA: TGTGCCAGCTCCGGACTGCTCTATGGCTACACCTTC.

The rearrangement joins TRBV7-2 to TRBJ1-5; the match to TRBD1 covers 9 bases. The trim removed 5 bases at V and 4 bases at J, leaving 6 bases unmatched. This CDR3 is built from 15 residues. Germline CDR1 and CDR2: SGHTA and FQGNSA. CDR3 nucleotides: TGTGCCAGCAGCGCTGGGACAGGGATAAATCAGCCCCAGCATTTT. Protein: CASSAGTGINQPQHF.

This clone was observed a single time. The chain joins TRBV27 to TRBJ1-1; D is unresolved. Germline V CDR1 and CDR2: MNHEY, SMNVEV (reference sequence). V lost 8 bases and J 5 bases, leaving 12 bases between the germline ends. The CDR3 covers 12 residues. For the CDR3, the DNA is TGTGCCAGCCGCGGGTACGAGACTGAAGCTTTCTTT. Translated, it gives CASRGYETEAFF.

The rearrangement uses TRBV28 and TRBJ1-1; no reliable D call. Germline-derived CDR1 and CDR2 are MDHEN and SYDVKM. The CDR3 covers 16 residues. Trimming stripped 2 bases from V and 4 bases from J, with 17 bases between. CDR3 loop: CASSLGGIRAGTEAFF. The CDR3 bases are TGTGCCAGCAGTTTAGGAGGTATAAGGGCCGGCACTGAAGCTTTCTTT. Full variable domain (rest looked up from reference TRBV28 and TRBJ1-1): DVKVTQSSRYLVKRTGEKVFLECVQDMDHENMFWYRQDPGLGLRLIYFSYDVKMKEKGDIPEGYSVSREKKERFSLILESASTNQTSMYLCASSLGGIRAGTEAFFGQGTRLTVV.

The rearrangement links TRBV4-1 to TRBJ2-1, with 7 bases identical to TRBD2. Trimming took 1 base from V and 4 from J; bases not matched to a gene: 4. Germline-derived CDR1 and CDR2 are MGHRA and YSYEKL. The CDR3 length is 15 residues. DNA of the CDR3: TGCGCCAGCAGCCAAGCGGGAGGACGATACAATGAGCAGTTCTTC. This gives the protein CASSQAGGRYNEQFF.

The chain has TRBV27 and TRBJ2-3; D is ambiguous. The germline V and J ends were trimmed by 5 bases and 2 bases, with 11 bases remaining between them. This CDR3 has 14 amino acids. The germline gives CDR1 MNHEY, CDR2 SMNVEV (reference sequence). CDR3 sequence reads: CASSVFLSTDTQYF. The CDR3 region has the DNA TGTGCCAGCAGTGTCTTCCTATCCACAGATACGCAGTATTTT.

The rearrangement links TRBV6-5 to TRBJ2-2; 7 nucleotides line up with TRBD2. The V gene's germline CDR1 is MNHEY and CDR2 SVGAGI. The CDR3 is made up of 15 amino acids. V lost 2 bases to trimming and J lost 4 bases; unmatched junction nucleotides: 4. The CDR3: CASSYIPGGTGELFF. In DNA, the CDR3 is TGTGCCAGCAGTTACATCCCGGGGGGCACCGGGGAGCTGTTTTTT.

This clone is a singleton in its sample. The V gene is TRBV5-1, the J gene TRBJ2-3; possibly TRBD1 for D (6 bases). V was pared by 5 bases and J by 4 bases, with 17 bases between. Germline values: CDR1 SGHRS, CDR2 YFSETQ. The CDR3 extends over 15 amino acids. The CDR3: CASRPDLTGSDTQYF. The DNA of the CDR3 is TGCGCCAGCAGGCCGGACCTAACAGGGTCAGATACGCAGTATTTT.